One and the same sample provided the 12 T cell receptor beta chains below, sequenced in a study of T-cell memory formation after mild COVID-19. Using its own MiXCR run on the 5' RACE reads, TCRdb lists one record per CDR3 protein. The top ten hold under 35% of the sample, which has 84,000 or so distinct CDR3 sequences, 11% to 15% seen once. Sequencing was performed on PBMCs or a T cell subset sorted from them (not recorded which). The origin of the receptors is an adult woman who had mild COVID-19 (a few samples of this study predate the infection). Cell type and time point are not known.

The gene calls are TRBV20-1 and TRBJ2-1; 7 nucleotides line up with TRBD2. J lost 2 bases, V lost 5 bases, and 9 bases had no gene match. The CDR3 runs to 15 residues. Germline-derived CDR1 and CDR2 are DFQATT and SNEGSKA (reference sequence). CDR3 protein: CSASPGLRTYNEQFF. In nucleotides, the CDR3 is TGCAGTGCTTCCCCGGGACTACGGACCTACAATGAGCAGTTCTTC.

This clonotype has just a few counts. This chain links TRBV4-1 with TRBJ2-3, with D maybe TRBD2 (7 bases). The CDR3 has 15 residues. Per the germline V gene, CDR1 is MGHRA and CDR2 is YSYEKL. Between the trimmed V and J ends, which lost 0 bases and 4 bases, there was a span of 11 bases. CDR3 nucleotide sequence: TGCGCCAGCAGCCAAGAGTCGGGGGGCCCAGATACGCAGTATTTT. Translated, it gives CASSQESGGPDTQYF.

The chain combines TRBV18 with TRBJ2-7; D is uncertain. Germline V CDR1 and CDR2: KGHSH, LQKENI. CDR3 length: 16 residues. V was pared by 3 bases and J by 5 bases, with 20 bases between. The DNA of the CDR3 is TGTGCCAGCTCACCTCCCGATAGGGCCACCCCCGACGAGCAGTACTTC. Translation: CASSPPDRATPDEQYF. The whole variable domain, remainder taken from reference TRBV18 and TRBJ2-7, is NAGVMQNPRHLVRRRGQEARLRCSPMKGHSHVYWYRQLPEEGLKFMVYLQKENIIDESGMPKERFSAEFPKEGPSILRIQQVVRGDSAAYFCASSPPDRATPDEQYFGPGTRLTVT.

This clonotype was detected only a few times. The chain has TRBV7-6 and TRBJ1-5, with D uncertain. The V end lost 5 bases, the J end lost 0 bases, and 5 bases lay between the germline ends. The CDR3 loop spans 13 amino acids. CDR1 is SGHVS and CDR2 is FNYEAQ in the germline V gene. CDR3 coding DNA: TGTGCCAGCAGCGTGTATAGCAATCAGCCCCAGCATTTT. Translated, it gives CASSVYSNQPQHF.

The chain uses TRBV24-1 and TRBJ2-1, with 8 bases identical to TRBD2. Per germline, CDR1 KGHDR and CDR2 SFDVKD. Trimming removed 5 bases from V and 0 bases from J; junction bases left unmatched: 2. This CDR3 is 15 amino acids long. The CDR3 DNA reads TGTGCCACCAGTGGCAGCGGGAGCTCCTACAATGAGCAGTTCTTC. Translated: CATSGSGSSYNEQFF.

This clonotype was seen a handful of times. V usage is TRBV12-3 or TRBV12-4 and J usage is TRBJ2-1; 9 bases are a match to TRBD1. The junction had 8 bases not matched to a gene; V was cut back by 5 bases and J by 0 bases. The CDR3 consists of 17 residues. The CDR3 sequence: CASSPTSTGGSYNEQFF. CDR3 nucleotides: TGTGCCAGCAGTCCAACCTCGACAGGGGGCTCCTACAATGAGCAGTTCTTC.

There are many counts of this clonotype. The chain is built from TRBV29-1 and TRBJ2-7; no clear D gene. The CDR3 consists of 11 residues. The germline V and J ends were trimmed by 4 bases and 6 bases, with 10 bases remaining between them. Germline loops: CDR1 SQVTM, CDR2 ANQGSEA. CDR3 sequence reads: CSVAQDSEQYF. In nucleotides, the CDR3 is TGCAGCGTTGCCCAGGATTCCGAGCAGTACTTC.

The table lists this clonotype with a few counts. The chain has TRBV20-1 and TRBJ2-7, with TRBD2 identical over 12 bases. Looked up from germline, CDR1 is DFQATT and CDR2 is SNEGSKA (reference sequence). This CDR3 region has 15 residues. The V gene end was trimmed by 0 bases and the J gene end by 6 bases; junction bases not matched to a gene: 6. The CDR3 region is CSARDRLAGDFEQYF. CDR3 in DNA: TGCAGTGCTAGAGATAGACTAGCGGGAGATTTCGAGCAGTACTTC.

This clonotype showed up many times. The chain carries TRBV5-1 and TRBJ2-7; D not resolved. Germline values: CDR1 SGHRS, CDR2 YFSETQ. V lost 0 bases and J lost 0, with 13 bases in between. The CDR3 is made up of 16 amino acids. The CDR3 loop is CASSLAETRSSYEQYF. The CDR3 DNA follows: TGCGCCAGCAGCTTGGCCGAGACACGAAGCTCCTACGAGCAGTACTTC.

This clonotype was observed a single time. The chain has TRBV29-1 and TRBJ2-1; the D is unclear. The DNA end lines up better with TRBJ2-7; the J call may be wrong. CDR3 length equals 14 residues. Germline CDR1 SQVTM, CDR2 ANQGSEA. The CDR3 bases are TGCAGCGTTAGTATTGGTTTTGCCTCCTACGAGCAGTACTTC. Its protein is CSVSIGFASYEQYF.

This clonotype was seen only once. The chain recombines TRBV5-4 with TRBJ1-1; D call uncertain. CDR1 and CDR2 (germline): SGHNT, YYREEE (reference sequence). This CDR3 contains 13 residues. Deletions cut 2 bases from V and 6 bases from J, with 11 bases between. The CDR3 spells CASSFSGWAEAFF. The DNA of the CDR3 is TGTGCCAGCAGCTTTTCGGGGTGGGCTGAAGCTTTCTTT.

This clonotype was counted at least ten times. The rearrangement joins TRBV15 to TRBJ1-1; possible D gene TRBD1, 5 bases. The V end was cut by 4 bases, the J end by 10 bases, with 22 bases between. CDR1 and CDR2 from the germline V gene are LNHNV and YYDKDF (reference sequence). The CDR3 totals 15 residues. As DNA, the CDR3 is TGTGCCACCAGCACCAGTGACAGCTCGAGAAGGAGAGCTTTCTTT. Its protein is CATSTSDSSRRRAFF. Drawing the rest from reference TRBV15 and TRBJ1-1, the complete variable domain is DAMVIQNPRYQVTQFGKPVTLSCSQTLNHNVMYWYQQKSSQAPKLLFHYYDKDFNNEADTPDNFQSRRPNTSFCFLDIRSPGLGDTAMYLCATSTSDSSRRRAFFGQGTRLTVV.